This T cell receptor (beta chain) is drawn from a study of regulatory T cells in long-lasting Graves disease. Study-level points and caveats: Persistent disease exhibited a predilection for TRBV28, TRBJ1-2 and TRBJ2-5.

Described time point: newly diagnosed GD, antithyroid drugs for less than 3 months. Following extraction of RNA from PBMCs, that RNA was used to make the TCR library. Graves' disease diagnosis used American Thyroid Association guidelines. TCR beta libraries were built with iRepertoire HTBI primers and Arm-PCR of CDR3 regions. TCRdb called the multiplex PCR reads again in MiXCR, with one record for every CDR3 protein. The sample contains 400,000 to 500,000 distinct CDR3 sequences, about 14% of which appear only once. This clonotype was detected many times. Its antigen is unknown. V was cut by 5 bases and J by 4 bases, with 21 bases left in between. Germline V gives CDR1 SGHVS, CDR2 FQNEAQ. CDR3 length: 17 amino acids. This sample also appeared in a second study, on T cells in Graves' hyperthyroidism and ophthalmopathy. From that paper: The study enrolled patients aged 18 to 65 with newly diagnosed hyperthyroidism of under 2 months' duration.

The sample was peripheral blood mononuclear cells (PBMCs), taken at new diagnosis, from a patient treated with antithyroid drugs. The chain combines TRBV7-8 with TRBJ2-1, with D hard to call. This TCR was sampled from a woman between 45 and 60 years old with Graves disease. The CDR3 protein is CASSPARLASRYNEQFF. The DNA of the CDR3 is TGTGCCAGCAGCCCAGCCCGATTAGCCAGCAGGTACAATGAGCAGTTCTTC. The whole variable domain, filled in from reference TRBV7-8 and TRBJ2-1, reads GAGVSQSPRYKVAKRGQDVALRCDPISGHVSLFWYQQALGQGPEFLTYFQNEAQLDKSGLPSDRFFAERPEGSVSTLKIQRTQQEDSAVYLCASSPARLASRYNEQFFGPGTRLTVL.